This T cell receptor (beta chain) appears in the sequencing data of a study of beta chain features in type 1 diabetes. Germline V gene sequence: CDR1 SGHVS, CDR2 FQNEAQ. V dropped 10 bases and J dropped 5 bases, with 23 bases sitting between them. The CDR3 runs 15 residues. Study-wide points: In every one of the four CD4+ subsets, TCRB CDR3s were moderately but significantly shorter in Type 1 diabetes patients.

Expressed TCRB transcripts were sequenced after all isolated RNA was converted to cDNA. This table comes from immunoSEQ multiplex PCR, and its TCRdb copy is limited to in-frame clones, with some not included. The repertoire has some 350,000 clones, 8% to 10% of them found once; the top ten carry approximately 0.6%. In the case of this clone: Antigen specificity is unknown.

The chain joins TRBV7-8 to TRBJ1-2, with D possibly matching TRBD1 (5 bases). The sequence was obtained from a man aged 25 to 45 with type 1 diabetes. What was sequenced was central memory CD4+ T cells from blood. CDR3 sequence reads: CATIPPGTGLYGYTF. CDR3 coding DNA: TGTGCCACCATACCCCCTGGGACCGGCTTGTATGGCTACACCTTC.